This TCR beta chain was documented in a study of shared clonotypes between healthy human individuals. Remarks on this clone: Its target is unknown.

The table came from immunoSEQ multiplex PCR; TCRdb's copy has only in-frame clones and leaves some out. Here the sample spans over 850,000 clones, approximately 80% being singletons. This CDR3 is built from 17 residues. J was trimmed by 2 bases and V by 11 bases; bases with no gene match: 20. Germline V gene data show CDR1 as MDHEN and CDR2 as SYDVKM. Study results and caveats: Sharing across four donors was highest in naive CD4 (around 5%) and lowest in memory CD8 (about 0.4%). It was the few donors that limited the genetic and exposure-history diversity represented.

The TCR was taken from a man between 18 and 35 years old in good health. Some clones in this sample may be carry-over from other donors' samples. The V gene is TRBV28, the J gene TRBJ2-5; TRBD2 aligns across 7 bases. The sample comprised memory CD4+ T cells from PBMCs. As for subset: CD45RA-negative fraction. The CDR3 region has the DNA TGTGCCCGCCGTTTGGGGGGGGGTATCAGGGAACAAGAGACCCAGTACTTC. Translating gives CARRLGGGIREQETQYF.